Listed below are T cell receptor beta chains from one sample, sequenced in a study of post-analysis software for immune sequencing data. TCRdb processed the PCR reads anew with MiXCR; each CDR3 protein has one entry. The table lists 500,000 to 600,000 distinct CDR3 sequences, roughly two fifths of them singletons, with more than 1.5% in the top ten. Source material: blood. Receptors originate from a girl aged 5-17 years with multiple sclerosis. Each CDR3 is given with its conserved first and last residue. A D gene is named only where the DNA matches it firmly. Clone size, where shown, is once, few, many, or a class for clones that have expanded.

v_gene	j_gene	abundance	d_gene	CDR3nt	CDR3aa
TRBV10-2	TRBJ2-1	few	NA	TGCGCCAGCAGTGAGTCGGGCGGCTCCTACAATGAGCAGTTCTTC	CASSESGGSYNEQFF
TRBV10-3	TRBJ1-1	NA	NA	TGTGCCATCAGTGCCGACTCCACTGAAGCTTTCTTT	CAISADSTEAFF
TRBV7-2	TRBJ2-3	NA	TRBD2	TGTGCCAGCAGCTCCTTAACCTTAGCGGGAAGGACAGATACGCAGTATTTT	CASSSLTLAGRTDTQYF
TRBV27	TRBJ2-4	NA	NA	TGTGCCAGCAGCCCAATCCCCGGGGACCAGTACTTC	CASSPIPGDQYF
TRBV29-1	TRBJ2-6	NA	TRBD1	TGCAGCGTTGAGAGGGGGCGAGGGGCCAACGTCCGGACTTTC	CSVERGRGANVRTF
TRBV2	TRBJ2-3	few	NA	TGTGCCAGCAGTGCGAAATCGAATACGCAGTATTTT	CASSAKSNTQYF
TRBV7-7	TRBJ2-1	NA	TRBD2	TGTGCTAGCAGCTTAGGGGCGGGAGGGAGGAATGAGCAGTTCTTC	CASSLGAGGRNEQFF
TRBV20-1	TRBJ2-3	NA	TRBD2	TGCAGTGCTAGAGATCCGGCCGGACTAGCGGGGACAGATACGCAGTATTTT	CSARDPAGLAGTDTQYF
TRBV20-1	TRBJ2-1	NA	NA	TGCAGTGCTAGAGATCAGCAGCGCGACTACAATGAGCAGTTCTTC	CSARDQQRDYNEQFF
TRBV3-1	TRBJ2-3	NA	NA	TGTGCCAGCAGCCAAAATGGTCGGGGAATCAGCACAGATACGCAGTATTTT	CASSQNGRGISTDTQYF
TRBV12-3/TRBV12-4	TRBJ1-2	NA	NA	TGTGCCAGCAGTCCCAGCACGGGGGCGCACTATGGCTACACCTTC	CASSPSTGAHYGYTF
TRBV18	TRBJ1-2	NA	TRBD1	TGTGCCAGCTCACCAGGGACAGACCTGTCCTATGGCTACACCTTC	CASSPGTDLSYGYTF
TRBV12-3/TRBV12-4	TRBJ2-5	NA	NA	TGTGCCAGCAGTTTCCAAAGTAGCGGTGAGCAGTACTTC	CASSFQSSGEQYF
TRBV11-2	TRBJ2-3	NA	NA	TGTGCCAGCAGCTTAACCGAGGGGGTGGGCACAGATACGCAGTATTTT	CASSLTEGVGTDTQYF
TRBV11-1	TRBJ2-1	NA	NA	TGTGCCAGCAGCTTTAGTGAGTACAATGAGCAGTTCTTC	CASSFSEYNEQFF
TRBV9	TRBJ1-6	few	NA	TGTGCCAGCAGCGCCGTAAATTCGCCCCTCCACTTT	CASSAVNSPLHF
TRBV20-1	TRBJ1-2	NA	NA	TGCAGTGCCCCTGGACAGCCTCTCTCAAGCGGCTACACCTTC	CSAPGQPLSSGYTF
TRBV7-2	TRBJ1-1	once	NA	TGTGCCAGCAGCTTAGAACAGATTAGGGGGTACACTGAAGCTTTCTTT	CASSLEQIRGYTEAFF
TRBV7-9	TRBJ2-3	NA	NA	TGTGCCAGCAGCCAAGCGCAGAGGGAGTATTTT	CASSQAQREYF
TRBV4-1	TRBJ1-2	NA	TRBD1	TGCGCCAGCAGCCAGGTCCAGGGGGCAGTTGGTGGCTACACCTTC	CASSQVQGAVGGYTF
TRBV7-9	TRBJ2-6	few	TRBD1	TGTGCCAGCAGCGCAGGGACAGGGGAGGGATTTGGGGCCAACGTCCTGACTTTC	CASSAGTGEGFGANVLTF
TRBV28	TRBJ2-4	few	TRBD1	TGTGCCAGCAGCCCAGGGGGATCTGGAAACATTCAGTACTTC	CASSPGGSGNIQYF
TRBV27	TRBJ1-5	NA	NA	TGTGCCAGCAGTTTGGGGCTTTTCAATCAGCCCCAGCATTTT	CASSLGLFNQPQHF
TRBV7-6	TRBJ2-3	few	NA	TGTGCCAGCAGCTTAGGGGTGGGGGAGGATACGCAGTATTTT	CASSLGVGEDTQYF
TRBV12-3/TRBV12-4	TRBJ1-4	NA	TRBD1	TGTGCCAGCAGTCGGACAGGGAAGTTGGGGAAACTGTTTTTT	CASSRTGKLGKLFF
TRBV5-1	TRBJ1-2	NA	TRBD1	TGCGCCAGCAGCGCCGGGACAGGGCCGGAGGGCTACACCTTC	CASSAGTGPEGYTF
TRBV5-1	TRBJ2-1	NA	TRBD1	TGCGCCAGCAGCTTCACAGACAGGGGGCAAGAACAGTTCTTC	CASSFTDRGQEQFF
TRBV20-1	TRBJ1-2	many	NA	TGCAGTGCGCAAACAGGGAATGACTATGGCTACACCTTC	CSAQTGNDYGYTF
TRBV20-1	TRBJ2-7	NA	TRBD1	TGCAGTGCGCGTATCCTGGGACAGGGGGACTCCTACGAGCAGTACTTC	CSARILGQGDSYEQYF
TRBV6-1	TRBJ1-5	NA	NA	TGTGCCAGCAGTGAACGGGACAGCAATCAGCCCCAGCATTTT	CASSERDSNQPQHF
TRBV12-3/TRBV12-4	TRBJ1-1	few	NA	TGTGCCAGCAGCATTGAGCGGGGAGGGGTTAGCACTGAAGCTTTCTTT	CASSIERGGVSTEAFF
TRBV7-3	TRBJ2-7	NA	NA	TGTGCCAGCAGTCCGGGCCTCAGCGCCTACGAGCAGTACTTC	CASSPGLSAYEQYF
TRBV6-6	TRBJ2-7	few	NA	TGTGCCAGCAGTTACTCGCAGGGGCCCTACGAGCAGTACTTC	CASSYSQGPYEQYF
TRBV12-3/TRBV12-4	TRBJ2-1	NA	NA	TGTGTCAGCAGTTTCCTAGTAGGTGAGCAGTTCTTC	CVSSFLVGEQFF
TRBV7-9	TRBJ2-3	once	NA	TGTGCCAGCAGCTCTTGGGAGCCAGATACGCAGTATTTT	CASSSWEPDTQYF
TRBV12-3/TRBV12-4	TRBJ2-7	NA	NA	TGTGCCAGCAGTTTAGCCACAAACAACGAGCAGTACTTC	CASSLATNNEQYF
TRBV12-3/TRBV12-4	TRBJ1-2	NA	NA	TGTGCCAGCACACCGGCGAGGGACTATGGCTACACCTTC	CASTPARDYGYTF
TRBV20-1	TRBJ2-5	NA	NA	TGCAGTGCTAGGAGGGACAAGCAAGAGACCCAGTACTTC	CSARRDKQETQYF
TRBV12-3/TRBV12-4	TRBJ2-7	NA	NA	TGTGCCAGCAGACTCGGACAGAGCTACGAGCAGTACTTC	CASRLGQSYEQYF
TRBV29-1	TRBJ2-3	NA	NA	TGCAGCGTGCCCGGGATCTCACCAGATACGCAGTATTTT	CSVPGISPDTQYF
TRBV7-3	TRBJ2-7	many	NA	TGTGCCAGCAGCTTTGACTCCCCCGGCGAGCAGTACTTC	CASSFDSPGEQYF
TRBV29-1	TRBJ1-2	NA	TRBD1	TGCAGCGGTGCCGCGTCGACAGGGTTGGAGGGCTACACCTTC	CSGAASTGLEGYTF
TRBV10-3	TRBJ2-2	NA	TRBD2	TGTGCCATCAGTGACCGGACTAGCGGGACCGGGGAGCTGTTTTTT	CAISDRTSGTGELFF
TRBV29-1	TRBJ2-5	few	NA	TGCAGCGGCTTACTAGCCTACAAAGAGACCCAGTACTTC	CSGLLAYKETQYF
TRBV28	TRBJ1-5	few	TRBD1	TGTGCCAGCAGTTTAGTACAGGGGGCGAATCAGCCCCAGCATTTT	CASSLVQGANQPQHF
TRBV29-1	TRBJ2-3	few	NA	TGCAGCGTTGAAGATGACACAGATACGCAGTATTTT	CSVEDDTDTQYF
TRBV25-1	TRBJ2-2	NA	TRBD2	TGTGCCAGCAGTCTCTCTATGGGCGGGGGGGCTATTACGAACACCGGGGAGCTGTTTTTT	CASSLSMGGGAITNTGELFF
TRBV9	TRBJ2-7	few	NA	TGTGCCAGCAGTCTGGTGGACCTGGCATACAATGAGCAGTACTTC	CASSLVDLAYNEQYF
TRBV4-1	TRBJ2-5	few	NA	TGCGCCAGCAGCCAAGGGGGACCCTCGAGGGAGACCCAGTACTTC	CASSQGGPSRETQYF
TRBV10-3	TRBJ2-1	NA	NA	TGTGCCATCAGTGAGCCTGGGGCCCACCCCAATGAGCAGTTCTTC	CAISEPGAHPNEQFF
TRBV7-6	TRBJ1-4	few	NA	TGTGCCAGCAGCTTAGAAGCATACACTAATGAAAAACTGTTTTTT	CASSLEAYTNEKLFF
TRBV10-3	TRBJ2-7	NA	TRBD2	TGTGCCAGCTCCATAGCGGGTCGATCCTACGAGCAGTACTTC	CASSIAGRSYEQYF
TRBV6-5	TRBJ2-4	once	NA	TGTGCCAGCAGACACTTCGGAAGAAACATTCAGTACTTC	CASRHFGRNIQYF
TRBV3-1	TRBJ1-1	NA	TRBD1	TGTGCCAGCAGCCAATCCGGGACAGGGATAGCTTTCTTT	CASSQSGTGIAFF